One sample yielded the 9 T cell receptor beta chains listed below, sequenced in a study of T cells in Graves' hyperthyroidism and ophthalmopathy. There were TCR beta CDR3 regions amplified from RNA transcripts. The primer set for the first-round RT-PCR of the TCR CDR3 was HTBI. TCRdb reanalysed the multiplex PCR reads using MiXCR and keeps one entry per CDR3 protein. The repertoire includes a few hundred thousand distinct CDR3 sequences, about a sixth of them detected once, and about 27% sits in the top ten. Material for sequencing was blood. These receptors came from a young woman with Graves' hyperthyroidism that later progressed to Graves' ophthalmopathy.

This clonotype has more than one count but fewer than ten. The rearrangement uses TRBV4-2 and TRBJ2-1; 10 bases agree with TRBD2. The V segment lost 3 bases and the J segment 3 bases; nucleotides outside the gene matches: 2. The germline CDR1 and CDR2 sequences are LGHNA and YNFKEQ. CDR3 size: 15 residues. The CDR3 spells CASSHGTSDYNEQFF. For the CDR3, the DNA is TGTGCCAGCAGCCACGGGACTAGCGACTACAATGAGCAGTTCTTC.

This clonotype was seen ten or more times. The chain is built from TRBV7-8 and TRBJ2-3, with TRBD1 identical over 8 bases. CDR1 is SGHVS and CDR2 is FQNEAQ in the germline V gene. The CDR3 is 16 amino acids. J gave up 3 bases and V 2 bases, and 7 bases lay outside the gene matches. The CDR3 is CASSLSVDRGTDTQYF. The CDR3 DNA sequence: TGTGCCAGCAGCTTATCCGTAGACAGGGGAACAGATACGCAGTATTTT.

This clonotype was observed many times. The rearrangement joins TRBV5-1 to TRBJ2-1, with 7 bases that match TRBD1. Germline trimming cut 5 bases from V and 0 bases from J; bases unmatched to any gene: 8. Germline CDR1 reads SGHRS; CDR2 reads YFSETQ. This CDR3 has 16 amino acids. The CDR3, as DNA: TGCGCCAGCAGACCCCTGGGGGACAGCTCCTACAATGAGCAGTTCTTC. Amino acids: CASRPLGDSSYNEQFF.

This chain uses TRBV30 with TRBJ1-3; 7 bases line up with TRBD1. Trimming took 5 bases from V and 2 from J; bases not matched to a gene: 3. The CDR3 contains 13 residues. CDR1 and CDR2 from the germline V gene are GTSNPN and SVGIG (reference sequence). The CDR3 bases are TGTGCCTGGGGAACAGGGGCTGGAAACACCATATATTTT. It yields the protein CAWGTGAGNTIYF. The complete variable domain, with remaining parts taken from reference TRBV30 and TRBJ1-3, reads SQTIHQWPATLVQPVGSPLSLECTVEGTSNPNLYWYRQAAGRGLQLLFYSVGIGQISSEVPQNLSASRPQDRQFILSSKKLLLSDSGFYLCAWGTGAGNTIYFGEGSWLTVV.

A few counts support this clonotype. This chain uses TRBV14 with TRBJ2-7; possible D gene TRBD1, 6 bases. CDR1 and CDR2 (germline): SGHDN, FVKESK. The CDR3 covers 16 residues. Trimming removed 0 bases at V and 3 bases at J, with 15 bases between. CDR3 nucleotides: TGTGCCAGCAGCCAAGATGGTACGACAGGATACTACGAGCAGTACTTC. It specifies CASSQDGTTGYYEQYF.

The rearrangement joins TRBV4-1 to TRBJ1-1; 12 positions agree with TRBD1. Germline lookup yields CDR1 MGHRA and CDR2 YSYEKL. The CDR3 loop spans 19 amino acids. After removal of 1 base from V and 5 bases from J, the junction contained 14 bases not matched to a gene. CDR3 sequence: CASSQVLGRDRGRGTEAFF. In DNA, the CDR3 is TGCGCCAGCAGCCAAGTTCTCGGAAGGGACAGGGGGCGCGGTACTGAAGCTTTCTTT.

In its sample, this clonotype was seen many times. The rearrangement uses TRBV6-1 and TRBJ2-7; TRBD1 matches at 7 bases. After removal of 5 bases from V and 0 bases from J, the junction contained 4 bases not matched to a gene. The CDR3 is 14 amino acids. Germline CDR1 MNHNS, CDR2 SASEGT. For the CDR3, the DNA is TGTGCCAGCAGTACGGGACAGATCTCCTACGAGCAGTACTTC. Residues: CASSTGQISYEQYF.

This chain links TRBV5-1 with TRBJ2-6, with a weak D call TRBD2 (5 bases). Germline-derived CDR1 and CDR2 are SGHRS and YFSETQ. V gave up 1 base and J gave up 4 bases, with 15 bases separating them. This CDR3 comprises 17 residues. The CDR3 loop is CASSLSWTGSGANVLTF. The DNA of the CDR3 is TGCGCCAGCAGCTTGAGTTGGACGGGATCCGGGGCCAACGTCCTGACTTTC.

This clonotype was counted only a few times. V and J are TRBV4-2 and TRBJ2-2; 14 bases map to TRBD2. With 0 bases clipped from V and 5 bases from J, the junction kept 5 bases outside the gene matches. The V gene's germline CDR1 is LGHNA and CDR2 YNFKEQ. The CDR3 covers 18 residues. CDR3 DNA: TGTGCCAGCAGCCAAGATGGACTAGCGGGAGGAGGGACCGGGGAGCTGTTTTTT. Translation: CASSQDGLAGGGTGELFF.